One and the same sample provided the 29 T cell receptor beta chains below, sequenced in a study of blood T cells in healthy people across ages. PCR was performed a second time for about 7 to 11 cycles using a sample-barcoded 5' primer and a J-beta primer mix. Via MiXCR, TCRdb re-called the 5' RACE reads, giving one row per CDR3 protein. The repertoire has about 1.4 million distinct CDR3 sequences, 45% to 70% of them found once; the top ten carry about 6.7%. Sequencing was done on a sample of blood. Receptor source: a man aged 18 to 35 in good health.

This clonotype was counted between two and nine times. The chain combines TRBV11-2 with TRBJ2-4; D call uncertain. This CDR3 has 12 residues. Trimming removed 0 bases at V and 8 bases at J, with 5 bases between. Germline lookup yields CDR1 SGHAT and CDR2 FQNNGV. CDR3 in DNA: TGTGCCAGCAGCTTAGACCGGGACATTCAGTACTTC. The encoded protein is CASSLDRDIQYF.

A remark on this clonotype: A read error may produce the germline difference seen at one junction end. V is TRBV27 and J is TRBJ1-1, with a possible D match to TRBD1 (5 bases). Germline V gives CDR1 MNHEY, CDR2 SMNVEV (reference sequence). The CDR3 runs 14 residues. Here the CDR3 reads CSSSLGPLGTEAFF. The CDR3 DNA sequence: TGTTCCAGCAGCTTGGGGCCGCTGGGCACTGAAGCTTTCTTT.

The V and J genes are TRBV2 and TRBJ2-1; TRBD2 might be the D (6 bases). Trimming removed 10 bases from V and 8 bases from J, with 12 bases in between. CDR1 and CDR2 from the germline V gene are SNHLY and FYNNEI. CDR3 length: 11 residues. DNA for the CDR3: TGTGCCATAATTTCGGGGGATGAGCAGTTCTTC. Translating it yields CAIISGDEQFF.

This clonotype has more than one count but fewer than ten. CDR3 region: CASSLRGIRQYF. CDR3 coding DNA: TGTGCCAGCAGTTTACGGGGAATACGGCAGTACTTC. The V call is TRBV12-3 or TRBV12-4, the J call TRBJ2-7; a possible D gene is TRBD2 (5 bases). Trimming removed 2 bases at V and 9 bases at J, with 11 bases between. The CDR3 runs 12 residues.

CDR3 coding DNA: TGCAGTGCTAGAGAGGGAGGACAGAGGGTCGAACGGAGATACGAGCAGTACTTC. It encodes CSAREGGQRVERRYEQYF. The J gene is TRBJ2-7, the V gene TRBV20-1; D may correspond to TRBD1 or TRBD2 (6 bases each). The CDR3 covers 18 residues. Trimming stripped 0 bases from V and 4 bases from J, with 25 bases between. Germline V gene sequence: CDR1 DFQATT, CDR2 SNEGSKA (reference sequence).

This chain links TRBV6-2 or TRBV6-3 with TRBJ1-6; 9 bases agree with TRBD1. This CDR3 region has 19 residues. The ends lost 0 bases at V and 0 bases at J; junction bases unmatched: 6. Germline CDR1 and CDR2: MNHEY and SVGEGT. The CDR3 sequence is CASSYSRTGESSYNSPLHF. In nucleotides, the CDR3 is TGTGCCAGCAGTTACTCCCGGACAGGGGAGAGCTCCTATAATTCACCCCTCCACTTT.

The CDR3 reads CASSYRGYYNEQFF. Written as DNA, the CDR3 is TGTGCCAGCAGTTACCGTGGGTACTACAATGAGCAGTTCTTC. The V call is TRBV6-2 or TRBV6-3, the J call TRBJ2-1, with D uncertain. Trimming cost V 2 bases and J 3 bases, with 8 bases left between them. The germline V gene encodes CDR1 MNHEY and CDR2 SVGEGT. The CDR3 spans 14 residues.

The rearrangement links TRBV20-1 to TRBJ1-1; no clear D. Trimming took off 1 base at V and 0 bases at J, with 9 bases between the two ends. This CDR3 is built from 14 residues. CDR1 is DFQATT and CDR2 is SNEGSKA in the germline V gene (reference sequence). This CDR3 reads CSARVPSMNTEAFF. The CDR3 nucleotides are TGCAGTGCTAGAGTACCCTCGATGAACACTGAAGCTTTCTTT.

V usage is TRBV6-2 or TRBV6-3 and J usage is TRBJ1-2; D might be TRBD1 (5 bases). V was cut by 2 bases and J by 6 bases, with 13 bases left in between. CDR1 is MNHEY, CDR2 SVGEGT, per germline. The CDR3 runs 14 residues. CDR3 in amino acids: CASSYVIVGDGYTF. CDR3 nucleotide sequence: TGTGCCAGCAGTTACGTGATCGTAGGGGATGGCTACACCTTC.

The rearrangement joins TRBV6-5 to TRBJ2-1, with unresolved D. V was pared by 6 bases and J by 0 bases, with 12 bases between. Germline CDR1 is MNHEY and CDR2 is SVGAGI. CDR3 length: 15 residues. CDR3 nucleotide sequence: TGTGCCAGCAGCTACGGGTTGAGCTCCTACAATGAGCAGTTCTTC. Translating it yields CASSYGLSSYNEQFF.

The chain recombines TRBV10-3 with TRBJ1-4; weak D call: TRBD1 (6 bases). The CDR3 length is 15 residues. CDR1 and CDR2 (germline): ENHRY, SYGVKD. Trimming left V 5 bases short and J 5 bases short, with 15 bases between. DNA of the CDR3: TGTGCCATCAGTCGTTCAGGGGAAAAGAATGAAAAACTGTTTTTT. It encodes CAISRSGEKNEKLFF.

This clonotype showed up just a few times. J is TRBJ2-7 and V is TRBV4-3; TRBD1 matches 8 bases. From germline, CDR1 is LGHNA and CDR2 YSLEER. The CDR3 loop spans 15 amino acids. The V and J ends lost 4 bases and 3 bases, in that order; junction bases with no gene match: 8. The CDR3 DNA reads as TGCGCCAGCAGCCCCGGGACAGGACCCCGCTACGAGCAGTACTTC. It yields the protein CASSPGTGPRYEQYF.

This clonotype has just a few counts. In DNA form, the CDR3 reads TGCAGTGCTAGAGGACAGCGGGGGACCTACGAGCAGTACTTC. Its translation: CSARGQRGTYEQYF. V and J are TRBV20-1 and TRBJ2-7; 8 bases map to TRBD2. Germline CDR1 DFQATT, CDR2 SNEGSKA (reference sequence). V lost 1 base to trimming and J lost 2 bases; unmatched junction nucleotides: 4. The CDR3 totals 14 residues.

The V and J genes are TRBV11-2 and TRBJ1-1; D is perhaps TRBD1 (5 bases). There are 16 residues in the CDR3. Trimming left V 3 bases short and J 0 bases short, with 14 bases between. Germline V lookup: CDR1 SGHAT, CDR2 FQNNGV. The CDR3 DNA reads as TGTGCCAGCAGCTTTTTAAGGGCAGGGATGAACACTGAAGCTTTCTTT. Protein product: CASSFLRAGMNTEAFF.

The chain uses TRBV20-1 and TRBJ2-1; unclear D gene. The CDR3 is made up of 12 amino acids. V was clipped by 3 bases and J by 7 bases, with 10 bases between them. Germline CDR1 is DFQATT and CDR2 is SNEGSKA (reference sequence). The CDR3 spells CSASSEPNEQFF. CDR3 sequence (DNA): TGCAGTGCTAGCTCGGAGCCGAATGAGCAGTTCTTC.

This clonotype has only one observation. The chain links TRBV7-2 to TRBJ2-1; D remains unclear. V was shortened by 5 bases and J by 8 bases, with 13 bases between the two germline ends. Germline CDR1 and CDR2: SGHTA and FQGNSA. The length of the CDR3 is 13 residues. CDR3 sequence (DNA): TGTGCCAGCAGCACCCTCTTATTCGATGAGCAGTTCTTC. Amino acids: CASSTLLFDEQFF. The full variable domain, rest sourced from reference TRBV7-2 and TRBJ2-1, is GAGVSQSPSNKVTEKGKDVELRCDPISGHTALYWYRQSLGQGLEFLIYFQGNSAPDKSGLPSDRFSAERTGGSVSTLTIQRTQQEDSAVYLCASSTLLFDEQFFGPGTRLTVL.

The gene calls are TRBV5-6 and TRBJ2-7; 7 bases align to TRBD2. From germline, CDR1 is SGHDT and CDR2 YYEEEE. This CDR3 region has 14 residues. V lost 9 bases, J lost 5 bases, and 14 bases stayed unmatched. For the CDR3, the DNA is TGTGCCACCTCACTGGCACTAGCGTCCGACGAGCAGTACTTC. Translated, it gives CATSLALASDEQYF.

The V and J genes are TRBV7-2 and TRBJ2-3; TRBD2 aligns across 12 bases. Germline V lookup: CDR1 SGHTA, CDR2 FQGNSA. Losses at the gene ends were 0 bases for V and 6 bases for J; bases not matched to a gene: 7. The CDR3 totals 17 residues. The CDR3 nucleotides read TGTGCCAGCAGCTTAGCGACTAGCGGGGGTGCATACGATACGCAGTATTTT. Translated: CASSLATSGGAYDTQYF.

The gene calls are TRBV6-2 or TRBV6-3 and TRBJ2-3; D gene ambiguous. CDR3 size: 12 residues. Deletions cut 7 bases from V and 5 bases from J, with 10 bases between. The germline CDR1 and CDR2 sequences are MNHEY and SVGEGT. Written as DNA, the CDR3 is TGTGCCAGCACCGTGTCCATAGATACGCAGTATTTT. As protein: CASTVSIDTQYF.

This clonotype was counted between two and nine times. The V and J genes are TRBV4-1 and TRBJ2-6; possibly TRBD2 for D (5 bases). V was trimmed by 3 bases and J by 0 bases, leaving 15 bases between them. The CDR3 runs 18 residues. Per germline, CDR1 MGHRA and CDR2 YSYEKL. CDR3 sequence (DNA): TGCGCCAGCAGCCACCGGACTCCTCCATTCTCTGGGGCCAACGTCCTGACTTTC. Protein product: CASSHRTPPFSGANVLTF.

The rearrangement uses TRBV5-5 and TRBJ2-2, with D possibly TRBD2 on 5 matching bases. CDR1 and CDR2 (germline): SGHKS, YYEKEE (reference sequence). V was cut by 3 bases and J by 3 bases, with 24 bases left in between. This CDR3 spans 19 amino acids. CDR3 sequence (DNA): TGTGCCAGCAGCTCAACTGGAGGACTTACCTCGTTTTACACCGGGGAGCTGTTTTTT. It codes for CASSSTGGLTSFYTGELFF.

The J gene is TRBJ1-2, the V gene TRBV2; possible D gene TRBD1, 5 bases. From germline, CDR1 is SNHLY and CDR2 FYNNEI. There are 16 residues in the CDR3. Trimming cost V 2 bases and J 3 bases, with 16 bases left between them. The CDR3 loop is CASSELGKSRDYGYTF. For the CDR3, the DNA is TGTGCCAGCAGTGAATTGGGAAAGTCCAGGGACTATGGCTACACCTTC.

This clonotype was seen more than once but under ten times. V and J are TRBV13 and TRBJ2-3; TRBD2 aligns across 7 bases. This CDR3 region has 15 residues. The germline gives CDR1 PRHDT, CDR2 FYEKMQ (reference sequence). With 6 bases clipped from V and 2 bases from J, the junction kept 8 bases outside the gene matches. CDR3 sequence: CASSSGTINTDTQYF. For the CDR3, the DNA is TGTGCCAGCAGTTCCGGGACTATAAACACAGATACGCAGTATTTT.

The chain carries TRBV15 and TRBJ1-5; unclear D gene. The germline gives CDR1 LNHNV, CDR2 YYDKDF (reference sequence). This CDR3 has 14 amino acids. V was trimmed by 3 bases and J by 0 bases, leaving 6 bases between them. CDR3 residues: CATSSYSSNQPQHF. The CDR3 DNA follows: TGTGCCACCAGCAGCTACAGTAGCAATCAGCCCCAGCATTTT.

The chain recombines TRBV28 with TRBJ2-7; 12 bases map to TRBD1. V shed 5 bases, J shed 3 bases, and the junction held 2 bases outside the gene matches. Germline CDR1 reads MDHEN; CDR2 reads SYDVKM. The CDR3 consists of 14 residues. This CDR3 reads CASSRDRGLYEQYF. Written as DNA, the CDR3 is TGTGCCAGCAGTAGGGACAGGGGGCTCTACGAGCAGTACTTC.

The CDR3 loop is CASSLSFQNYNEQFF. The CDR3 nucleotides are TGTGCCAGCAGCCTTAGCTTTCAGAACTACAATGAGCAGTTCTTC. The chain couples TRBV7-2 to TRBJ2-1; D ambiguous. Per germline, CDR1 SGHTA and CDR2 FQGNSA. CDR3 length: 15 amino acids. Deletions cut 5 bases from V and 3 bases from J, with 14 bases between.

This rearrangement joins TRBV7-9 to TRBJ2-7; the D gene is possibly TRBD1 (6 bases). The V and J ends lost 4 bases and 4 bases respectively, with 17 bases between them. There are 15 residues in the CDR3. From germline, CDR1 is SEHNR and CDR2 FQNEAQ (reference sequence). The CDR3 here is CASSSPTGMGYEQYF. CDR3 nucleotides: TGTGCCAGCAGCTCACCCACAGGGATGGGATACGAGCAGTACTTC. Filled out from reference TRBV7-9 and TRBJ2-7, the complete variable domain reads DTGVSQNPRHKITKRGQNVTFRCDPISEHNRLYWYRQTLGQGPEFLTYFQNEAQLEKSRLLSDRFSAERPKGSFSTLEIQRTEQGDSAMYLCASSSPTGMGYEQYFGPGTRLTVT.

The V gene is TRBV28, the J gene TRBJ2-3; TRBD1 matches at 9 bases. The germline gives CDR1 MDHEN, CDR2 SYDVKM. This CDR3 is built from 16 residues. V shed 5 bases, J shed 0 bases, and the junction held 6 bases outside the gene matches. CDR3 residues: CASSRDRGGSTDTQYF. CDR3 sequence (DNA): TGTGCCAGCAGTCGCGACAGGGGGGGTAGCACAGATACGCAGTATTTT.

This clonotype was observed a handful of times. A much more abundant neighbour one base away suggests this may be a read error. V gene TRBV4-2 combines with J gene TRBJ2-7; TRBD1 or TRBD2 may be the D gene (5 bases each). Germline assignment: CDR1 LGHNA and CDR2 YNFKEQ. The CDR3 length is 16 residues. V was pared by 1 base and J by 1 base, with 14 bases between. The CDR3 DNA is TGTGCCAGCAGCCAAGGTGAGGGGTCAGGGTCCTACGAGCAGTACTTC. This codes for CASSQGEGSGSYEQYF.